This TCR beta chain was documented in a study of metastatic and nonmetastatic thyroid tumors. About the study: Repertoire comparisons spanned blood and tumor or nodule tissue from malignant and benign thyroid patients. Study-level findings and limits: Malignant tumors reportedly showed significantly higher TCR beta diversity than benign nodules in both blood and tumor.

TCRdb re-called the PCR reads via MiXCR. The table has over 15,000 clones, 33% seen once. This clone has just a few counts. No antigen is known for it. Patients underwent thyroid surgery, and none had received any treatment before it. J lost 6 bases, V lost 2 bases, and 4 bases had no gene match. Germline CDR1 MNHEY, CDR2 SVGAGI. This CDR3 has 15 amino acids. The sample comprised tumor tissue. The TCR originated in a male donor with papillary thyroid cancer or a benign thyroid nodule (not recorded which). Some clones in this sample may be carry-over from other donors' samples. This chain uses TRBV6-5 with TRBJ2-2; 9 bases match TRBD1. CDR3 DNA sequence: TGTGCCAGCAGTTACGGGACAGGGAGGGCCGGGGAGCTGTTTTTT. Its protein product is CASSYGTGRAGELFF.